This TCR beta chain derives from a study of a mutant IDH1 vaccine in newly diagnosed glioma. Study-level background: Patients got their first vaccination 4-6 weeks after radiotherapy alone, or with temozolomide cycles.

Data came from immunoSEQ multiplex PCR; TCRdb stores just in-frame clones and leaves some out. The sample contains around 38,000 clones, about 79% of which appear only once. In germline, CDR1 is LNHNV, CDR2 YYDKDF (reference sequence). This CDR3 is 13 amino acids long. The ends were cut back, 1 base at V and 6 bases at J, with 6 bases in the middle. The study's findings and limits: Pseudoprogression appeared independent of alterations in top peripheral clonotypes.

A remark on this clone: Its antigen is not identified.

Sample time point: week 5, during vaccination. The content of each vaccine dose was 300 ug of mutant IDH1 20-mer peptide, and topical imiquimod accompanied it. This TCR was sampled from a man aged 25-40 years with glioma. The chain carries TRBV15 and TRBJ2-2; D remains ambiguous. Specimen: PBMCs, collected from a glioma patient whose treatment included an IDH1 peptide vaccine. The CDR3 nucleotides read TGTGCCACCAGCAGAGTGGGTGCCGGGGAGCTGTTTTTT. It translates to CATSRVGAGELFF.